Sequencing of this T cell receptor beta chain was carried out in a study of radiation and T cells in renal cell carcinoma. The time point: blood 2 weeks post-SBRT. Treatment specified: 15 Gy SBRT to primary tumor, nephrectomy 4 weeks later. CDR1 SSHAT and CDR2 FNYEAQ come from the germline V gene (reference sequence). The CDR3 consists of 14 residues. Study-wide points: Top tumor clonotypes rose in blood 2 weeks post-radiation, then contracted. Without pretreatment biopsies, baseline tumor clonotype presence was undetermined.

A word on this clone: Antigen: not known. Compared with germline, one end of the junction differs, possibly owing to a read error.

Profiling relied on immunoSEQ multiplex PCR, and the TCRdb table lists in-frame clones only, not all of them. This repertoire shows roughly 140,000 clones, approximately 88% found once; its top ten account for over 10%. The TCR originated in a woman in her fifties or sixties with renal cell carcinoma. The V call is TRBV7-7, the J call TRBJ2-7; D gene unclear. Sample: blood, taken from a patient whose treatment included radiotherapy and nephrectomy. CDR3 region: CASSLGVKSYEQYF. CDR3 in DNA: TGTGCTAGCAGCTTGGGTGTAAAGTCCTACGAGCAGTACTTC.